Below, 7 T cell receptor beta chains from the same sample are listed, as sequenced in a study of OX40 agonist ivuxolimab in advanced cancers. The table came from immunoSEQ multiplex PCR; TCRdb's copy has only in-frame clones and leaves some out. The data show 69,000 or so clones, with around 82% seen just once and 5% held by the top ten. This sample comprised CD4+ or CD8+ T cells sorted from blood, obtained in a trial of the OX40 agonist ivuxolimab. These receptors were obtained from an adult with an advanced solid tumor such as melanoma, head and neck, liver or kidney cancer.

The chain recombines TRBV19 with TRBJ2-2; 9 bases align to TRBD1. The V gene end was trimmed by 4 bases and the J gene end by 5 bases; junction bases not matched to a gene: 8. Per the germline V gene, CDR1 is LNHDA and CDR2 is SQIVND (reference sequence). This CDR3 is built from 16 residues. CDR3 nucleotide sequence: TGTGCCAGTAGTAAACAGGGGGCGGTTTGGACCGGGGAGCTGTTTTTT. Amino acid sequence: CASSKQGAVWTGELFF.

This sequence joins TRBV4-2 and TRBJ2-7, with TRBD2 identical over 7 bases. With V trimmed by 3 bases and J by 3 bases, 8 bases remained unmatched. Germline assignment: CDR1 LGHNA and CDR2 YNFKEQ. CDR3 length: 15 amino acids. The DNA of the CDR3 is TGTGCCAGCAGCCAGGAAGGGACTACCTACTACGAGCAGTACTTC. It translates to CASSQEGTTYYEQYF.

This clone came up once. The J gene is TRBJ1-1, the V gene TRBV6-6; D is uncertain. The V and J ends lost 2 bases and 1 base respectively, with 8 bases between them. This CDR3 spans 14 amino acids. CDR1 is MNHNY, CDR2 SVGAGI, per germline (reference sequence). CDR3 region: CASSYGAANTEAFF. CDR3 coding DNA: TGTGCCAGCAGTTACGGCGCGGCGAACACTGAAGCTTTCTTT.

The genes are TRBV5-1 and TRBJ1-3; perhaps TRBD1 as D (5 bases). Germline lookup yields CDR1 SGHRS and CDR2 YFSETQ. With 0 bases removed from V and 1 base from J, the gap between germline ends came to 8 bases. This CDR3 is 15 amino acids long. This CDR3 reads CASSLAGQSGNTIYF. The CDR3 coding sequence is TGCGCCAGCAGCTTGGCAGGGCAATCTGGAAACACCATATATTTT.

The rearrangement joins TRBV10-3 to TRBJ2-3; 7 bases map to TRBD2. The CDR3 totals 13 residues. CDR1 and CDR2 from the germline V gene are ENHRY and SYGVKD. The V gene end was trimmed by 5 bases and the J gene end by 3 bases; junction bases not matched to a gene: 2. The DNA of the CDR3 is TGTGCCATCAGTAGCGGGGAGACAGATACGCAGTATTTT. Protein product: CAISSGETDTQYF.

The V gene is TRBV23-1, the J gene TRBJ2-1; tentatively, D is TRBD1 (6 bases). TRBV23-1 is an open reading frame, and its role is uncertain. V lost 4 bases, J lost 0 bases, and 16 bases lay in between. CDR3 length: 17 amino acids. The DNA of the CDR3 is TGCGCCAGCAGTCCGGGCTGGGGGCCTCTCTCCTACAATGAGCAGTTCTTC. Translation: CASSPGWGPLSYNEQFF.

The CDR3, as DNA: TGTGCCAGCAGCTTAGCGAATGCGGGGGTGGGCACTGAAGCTTTCTTT. Protein product: CASSLANAGVGTEAFF. This chain uses TRBV7-8 with TRBJ1-1; perhaps TRBD1 as D (5 bases). The CDR3 totals 16 residues. The V gene lost 0 bases and the J gene lost 4 bases, with 15 bases spanning the gap. Germline V CDR1 and CDR2: SGHVS, FQNEAQ.